This T cell receptor (beta chain) originates from a study of human T cells and chemical hapten exposure (dated by TCRdb to 2020 to 2022). Context from the whole study: For sensitization, 2% DPC in acetone was applied to a roughly 2 cm by roughly 2 cm area of upper inner arm skin. Throughout the study period of 20 to 25 weeks, patients also received therapeutic DPC doses to the scalp every week. Patch testing was performed on the upper back with Finn chambers containing 0.01% DPC, and the patch tests were scored after 6 days according to International Contact Dermatitis Research Group standards. The mostly female patient cohort included alopecia areata with under or over 50% scalp involvement, alopecia totalis and alopecia universalis. Libraries were pooled for sequencing, and per-sample TCR yields varied mainly because of small differences in library volumes within the pool. Peripheral blood TCR repertoire changes were tracked in vivo in alopecia patients during primary and secondary sensitization to the hapten diphenylcyclopropenone (DPC). Patient blood was sampled pre-sensitization (week 0) and at 2, 6 and about 24 weeks after DPC sensitization. For TCR sequencing, blood came from 25 to 35 alopecia patients at anywhere from one to four time points (pre-sensitization, 2, 6 and 24 weeks). General conclusions and limits of the study: Compared with pre-sensitization or healthy control sets, expanded TCRs formed significantly more large CDR3 similarity clusters, which is consistent with antigen-driven responses. DPC sensitization did not change the number of TCRs with a frequency above 1 in 1000, and there was no evidence of changes in global repertoire structure. Alopecia, a presumed autoimmune disease, was present in all patients, so the immune response of the patients might differ from that of healthy individuals. The number of PT1 expanded TCRs positively correlated with patch test score, significant at thresholds 8, 16 and 32 but not 4. Repeated subsampling changed both the strength of the expansion versus patch-test correlation and the threshold at which the correlation became significant.

In the case of this clonotype: What antigen it recognizes has not been identified. Per-base quality was not reported, and no clone a single base away is much larger than it.

Via the germline V gene, CDR1 is SGHTA and CDR2 FQGNSA. The CDR3 starts with the cysteine, ends with the phenylalanine, and has 14 residues. The only DNA kept is the CDR3, 42 bases in frame from the first base. V sheds 4 bases and J sheds 7 bases, leaving 17 bases between their ends. Sample time point, as interpreted from the label and publication: patch test 2, 6 weeks after DPC sensitization. The treatment or condition label for this specimen denotes: therapeutic diphenylcyclopropenone sensitization with weekly scalp DPC. Blood at each patch-test visit was drawn before the patch test was applied. Patients were considered eligible if aged 18 to 70, diagnosed with alopecia and deemed suitable for DPC therapy, and patients were excluded if pregnant. Total RNA was extracted from unfractionated whole blood that had been collected in Tempus Blood RNA tubes. The method was RACE. Sequencer: NextSeq 500. During library preparation, unique molecular identifiers were attached to individual cDNA molecules so that TCRs could be counted quantitatively and reproducibly. Both TCR alpha and TCR beta chains were sequenced from each blood RNA sample. Under the source paper's analysis protocol: The median number of TCRs per sample was over 95,000, ranging from roughly 23,224 to 690,600. V, J and CDR3 annotation of the TCR reads was carried out using the Decombinator software suite. For PS versus PT1 abundance plots, all samples were subsampled to the same number of TCRs (28,000). TCRs were defined as expanded if absent before sensitization and observed at least eight times at the 2-week time point. TCRdb took the public reads, trimmed them with fastp at Q25, ran MiXCR for clone calling and kept in-frame beta chains. One record per CDR3 amino acid sequence lists the most common genes and DNA. The V and J calls and clone size come from TCRdb's table, not from the authors' own analysis. In all, the sample holds about 110,000 distinct CDR3 sequences, and 9.2% of those were seen once. The top ten clones comprise more than 3% of the sample.

The sequence derives from a woman aged 40 to 49 with alopecia areata. Some clones in this sample may be carry-over from other donors' samples. The sample consisted of whole blood, taken in connection with sensitization to the hapten diphenylcyclopropenone (DPC). The V gene is TRBV7-2 and the J gene is TRBJ2-7; TRBD2 might be the D gene, on 6 matching bases. The CDR3 protein is CASSSPGGAEEQYF. The nucleotide sequence reads TGTGCCAGCAGCTCGCCAGGAGGGGCCGAAGAGCAGTACTTC.